The 8 T cell receptor beta chains reported below all come from one sample, sequenced in a study of cytomegalovirus exposure and HLA in healthy donors. Primers included in the PCR were 60 Vbeta and 13 Jbeta primers. Here immunoSEQ multiplex PCR was the method, and the copy in TCRdb shows in-frame clones only, minus some. The repertoire holds nearly 110,000 clones, with 74% as singletons. Sequencing input: PBMCs. The receptors shown here come from a middle-aged woman in good health and CMV-seropositive.

This clone has a single count. V and J are TRBV7-2 and TRBJ2-7; TRBD2 is a possible D gene (5 bases). CDR1 is SGHTA and CDR2 is FQGNSA in the germline V gene. The CDR3 length is 16 residues. Trimming pared 0 bases from V and 2 bases from J, leaving 14 bases between. The CDR3 sequence: CASSLAVEGIPYEQYF. CDR3 DNA sequence: TGTGCCAGCAGCTTAGCCGTCGAGGGTATCCCCTACGAGCAGTACTTC.

This sequence joins TRBV5-1 and TRBJ2-2, with D tentatively TRBD1 (6 bases). Trimming took 4 bases from V and 3 from J, leaving 16 bases between them. From germline, CDR1 is SGHRS and CDR2 YFSETQ. The CDR3 covers 16 residues. The CDR3 sequence is CASSRRTEPYTGELFF. As DNA, the CDR3 is TGCGCCAGCAGCCGCCGGACAGAACCCTACACCGGGGAGCTGTTTTTT. Based on the CDR3 plus reference TRBV5-1 and TRBJ2-2, the full variable domain is KAGVTQTPRYLIKTRGQQVTLSCSPISGHRSVSWYQQTPGQGLQFLFEYFSETQRNKGNFPGRFSGRQFSNSRSEMNVSTLELGDSALYLCASSRRTEPYTGELFFGEGSRLTVL.

About this clone: Other DNA sequences in the same sample also yield this CDR3. The gene calls are TRBV5-1 and TRBJ1-2; weak D call: TRBD1 (5 bases). There are 14 residues in the CDR3. Per the germline V gene, CDR1 is SGHRS and CDR2 is YFSETQ. Trimming shortened V by 0 bases and J by 4 bases, and 10 bases separated the two germline ends. CDR3 coding DNA: TGCGCCAGCAGCTTGGGAGACAGCTTCTATGGCTACACCTTC. Translation gives CASSLGDSFYGYTF.

V usage is TRBV7-3 and J usage is TRBJ2-3; 7 bases are a match to TRBD1. The germline V gene has CDR1 SGHTA and CDR2 FQGTGA. V shed 5 bases and J 5 bases; nucleotides not matched to a gene: 4. CDR3 length: 13 amino acids. CDR3 bases: TGTGCCAGCAGCCCGCACAGGGGAGATACGCAGTATTTT. Translation gives CASSPHRGDTQYF.

This sequence joins TRBV19 and TRBJ1-6; no firm D call. Germline CDR1 is LNHDA and CDR2 is SQIVND (reference sequence). The V end lost 5 bases, the J end lost 8 bases, and 7 bases lay between the germline ends. The CDR3 spans 12 residues. CDR3 amino acids: CASSSNYSPLHF. Here the CDR3 DNA reads TGTGCCAGTAGTTCGAACTATTCACCCCTCCACTTT.

The chain carries TRBV11-2 and TRBJ2-7, with D perhaps TRBD1 (6 bases). CDR1 is SGHAT, CDR2 FQNNGV, per germline. V was clipped by 5 bases and J by 3 bases, with 11 bases between them. The CDR3 is made up of 13 amino acids. CDR3 DNA: TGTGCCAGCAGCAACAGGGTGGGCTACGAGCAGTACTTC. Protein product: CASSNRVGYEQYF.

The chain employs TRBV11-2 and TRBJ2-7; D is perhaps TRBD1 (6 bases). The V gene lost 6 bases and the J gene lost 1 base, with 13 bases spanning the gap. This CDR3 spans 14 amino acids. The germline V gene encodes CDR1 SGHAT and CDR2 FQNNGV. CDR3 in DNA: TGTGCCAGCAGAAAAGGGGGTACGTCCTACGAGCAGTACTTC. It codes for CASRKGGTSYEQYF. Based on the CDR3 plus reference TRBV11-2 and TRBJ2-7, the full variable domain is EAGVAQSPRYKIIEKRQSVAFWCNPISGHATLYWYQQILGQGPKLLIQFQNNGVVDDSQLPKDRFSAERLKGVDSTLKIQPAKLEDSAVYLCASRKGGTSYEQYFGPGTRLTVT.

The chain carries TRBV5-5 and TRBJ1-4; 9 nucleotides line up with TRBD1. This CDR3 region has 16 residues. CDR1 and CDR2 (germline): SGHKS, YYEKEE (reference sequence). V was clipped by 1 base and J by 7 bases; unmatched bases: 8. CDR3 DNA: TGTGCCAGCAGCTTGTCAGCGGTGGACAGGGGTGAAAAACTGTTTTTT. It is translated as CASSLSAVDRGEKLFF.